This TCR beta chain was sequenced for a study of regulatory T cells in long-lasting Graves disease. Germline loops: CDR1 MDHEN, CDR2 SYDVKM. The CDR3 contains 14 residues. V was trimmed by 4 bases and J by 0 bases, leaving 10 bases between them. The time point was: newly diagnosed GD, antithyroid drugs for less than 3 months. From RNA extracted from PBMCs, the TCR library was made. In regard to this clonotype: The target antigen is unknown.

Study-level points and caveats: Persistent cases favored TRBV28, TRBJ1-2 and TRBJ2-5. Clonotypes that were public and shared totalled 2,500 to 3,500 in persistent patients versus roughly 1,000 in new patients.

Through Arm-PCR of CDR3 regions and iRepertoire HTBI primers, TCR beta libraries were built. Via MiXCR, TCRdb re-called the multiplex PCR reads, giving one row per CDR3 protein. This table has almost 450,000 distinct CDR3 sequences, roughly 15% appearing once. These data were likewise used in another study, on T cells in Graves' hyperthyroidism and ophthalmopathy. That paper adds: Uncontrolled infection, other autoimmune disease, pregnancy and lactation each barred patients from inclusion. Carried out on the TCR CDR3, a first-round RT-PCR used the HTBI primer set.

The sample was peripheral blood mononuclear cells (PBMCs), taken at new diagnosis, from a patient treated with antithyroid drugs. The origin of this receptor is a woman between 25 and 40 years old with Graves disease. This rearrangement joins TRBV28 to TRBJ2-7; tentative D call: TRBD2 (5 bases). CDR3 DNA: TGTGCCAGCAGTTCAGGCGGACTCTCCTACGAGCAGTACTTC. Translating it yields CASSSGGLSYEQYF.